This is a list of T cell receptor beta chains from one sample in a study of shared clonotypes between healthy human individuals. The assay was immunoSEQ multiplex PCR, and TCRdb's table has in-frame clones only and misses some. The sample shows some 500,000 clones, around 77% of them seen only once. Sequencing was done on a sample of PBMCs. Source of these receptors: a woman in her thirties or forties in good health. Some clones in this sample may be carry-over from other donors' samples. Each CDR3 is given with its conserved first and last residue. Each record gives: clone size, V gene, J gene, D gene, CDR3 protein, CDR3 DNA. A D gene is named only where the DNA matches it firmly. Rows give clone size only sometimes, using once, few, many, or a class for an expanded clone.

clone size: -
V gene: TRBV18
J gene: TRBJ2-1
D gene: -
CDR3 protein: CASSIASGPRSNEQFF
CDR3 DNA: TGTGCCAGCTCAATCGCCTCTGGGCCGCGTAGCAATGAGCAGTTCTTC

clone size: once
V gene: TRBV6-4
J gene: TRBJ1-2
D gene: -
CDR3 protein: CASSEGNYGYTF
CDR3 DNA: TGTGCCAGCAGTGAGGGTAACTATGGCTACACCTTC

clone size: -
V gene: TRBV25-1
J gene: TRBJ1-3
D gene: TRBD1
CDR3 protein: CASSELQTGAGNTIYF
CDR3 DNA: TGTGCCAGCAGTGAACTACAAACAGGGGCTGGAAACACCATATATTTT

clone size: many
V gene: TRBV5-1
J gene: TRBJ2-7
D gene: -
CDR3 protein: CASRGTVQALGEQYF
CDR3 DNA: TGCGCCAGCAGGGGTACTGTGCAAGCCCTAGGCGAGCAGTACTTC

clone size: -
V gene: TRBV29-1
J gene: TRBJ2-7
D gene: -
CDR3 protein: CSVMPTSYEQYF
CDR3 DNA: TGCAGCGTTATGCCGACCTCCTACGAGCAGTACTTC

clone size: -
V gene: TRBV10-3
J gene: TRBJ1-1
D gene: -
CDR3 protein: CAIQGNTEAFF
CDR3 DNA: TGTGCCATCCAGGGTAACACTGAAGCTTTCTTT

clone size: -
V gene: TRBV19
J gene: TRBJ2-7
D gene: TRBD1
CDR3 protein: CASSDQGQGSYEQYF
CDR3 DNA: TGTGCCAGTAGCGACCAAGGACAGGGATCCTACGAGCAGTACTTC

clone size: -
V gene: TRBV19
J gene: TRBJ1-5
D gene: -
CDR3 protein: CASGRGEGNQPQHF
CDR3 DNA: TGTGCCAGTGGGAGGGGAGAGGGCAATCAGCCCCAGCATTTT

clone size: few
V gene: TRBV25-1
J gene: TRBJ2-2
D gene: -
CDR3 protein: CASSERNTGELFF
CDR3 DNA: TGTGCCAGCAGTGAGCGGAACACCGGGGAGCTGTTTTTT

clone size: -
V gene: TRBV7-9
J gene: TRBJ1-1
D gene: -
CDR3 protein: CASSLEGLGHTEAFF
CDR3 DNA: TGTGCCAGCAGCTTAGAGGGGCTTGGTCACACTGAAGCTTTCTTT

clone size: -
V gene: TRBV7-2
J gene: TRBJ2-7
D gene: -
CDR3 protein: CASSFFGGGRMVYEQYF
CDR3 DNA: TGTGCCAGCAGCTTTTTTGGGGGAGGCCGGATGGTCTACGAGCAGTACTTC

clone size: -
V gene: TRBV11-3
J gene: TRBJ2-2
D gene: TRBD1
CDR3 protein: CASSQGEHIGELFF
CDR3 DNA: TGTGCCAGCAGCCAGGGGGAGCACATCGGGGAGCTGTTTTTT

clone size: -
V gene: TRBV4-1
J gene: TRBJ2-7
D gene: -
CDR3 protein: CASSQASGRMNYEQYF
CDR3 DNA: TGCGCCAGCAGCCAGGCTTCAGGCAGGATGAACTACGAGCAGTACTTC

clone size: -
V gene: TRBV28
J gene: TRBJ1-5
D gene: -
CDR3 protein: CASSLAGQPQHF
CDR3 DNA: TGTGCCAGCAGTTTAGCAGGGCAGCCCCAGCATTTT

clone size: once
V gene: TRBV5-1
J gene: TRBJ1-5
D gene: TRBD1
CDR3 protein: CASSRTGGNQPQHF
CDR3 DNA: TGCGCCAGCAGCCGGACAGGAGGCAATCAGCCCCAGCATTTT

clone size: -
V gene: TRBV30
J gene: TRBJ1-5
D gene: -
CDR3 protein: CAWSVQSGTYNQPKHF
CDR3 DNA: TGTGCCTGGAGTGTACAGTCCGGTACCTACAATCAGCCCAAGCATTTT

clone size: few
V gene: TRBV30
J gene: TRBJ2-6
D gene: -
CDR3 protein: CASGSSGANVLTF
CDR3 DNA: TGTGCCTCAGGGTCTTCTGGGGCCAACGTCCTGACTTTC

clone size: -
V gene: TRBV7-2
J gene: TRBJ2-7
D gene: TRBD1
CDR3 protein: CASSFRTGRYEQYF
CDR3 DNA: TGTGCCAGCAGCTTTAGGACAGGGAGATACGAGCAGTACTTC

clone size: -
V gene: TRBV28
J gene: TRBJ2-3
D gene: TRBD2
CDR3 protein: CASSSPGLAVRDTQYF
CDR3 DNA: TGTGCCAGCAGTTCCCCGGGACTAGCGGTTCGAGATACGCAGTATTTT

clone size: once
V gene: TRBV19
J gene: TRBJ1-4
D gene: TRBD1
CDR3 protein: CASSSTGGPAEEKLFF
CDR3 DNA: TGTGCCAGTAGTTCAACAGGGGGACCAGCGGAAGAAAAACTGTTTTTT

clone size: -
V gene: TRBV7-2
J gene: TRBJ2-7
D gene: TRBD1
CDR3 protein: CASSLGGTGAREQYF
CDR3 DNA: TGTGCCAGCAGCTTAGGGGGGACAGGGGCGCGGGAGCAGTACTTC

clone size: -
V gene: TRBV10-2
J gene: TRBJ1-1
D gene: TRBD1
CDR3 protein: CASSGGQLNTEAFF
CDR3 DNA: TGCGCCAGCAGTGGGGGACAGCTGAACACTGAAGCTTTCTTT

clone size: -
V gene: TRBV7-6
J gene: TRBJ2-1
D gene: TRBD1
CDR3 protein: CASSLVHGQGASHVGEQFF
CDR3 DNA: TGTGCCAGCAGCCTAGTGCACGGACAGGGGGCTTCCCATGTCGGTGAGCAGTTCTTC

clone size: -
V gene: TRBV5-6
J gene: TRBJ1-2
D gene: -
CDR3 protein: CASSLKAGYGYTF
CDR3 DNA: TGTGCCAGCAGCTTGAAGGCAGGCTATGGCTACACCTTC

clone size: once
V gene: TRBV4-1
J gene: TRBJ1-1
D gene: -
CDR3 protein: CASTSGWWDTEAFF
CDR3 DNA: TGCGCCAGCACCTCAGGGTGGTGGGACACTGAAGCTTTCTTT

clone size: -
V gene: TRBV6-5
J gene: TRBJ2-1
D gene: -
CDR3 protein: CASSYPGRLREQFF
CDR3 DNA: TGTGCCAGCAGTTACCCGGGAAGGCTGCGCGAGCAGTTCTTC

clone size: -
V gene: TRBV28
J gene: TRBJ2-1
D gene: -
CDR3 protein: CASMGGSSSLYNEQFF
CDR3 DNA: TGTGCCAGCATGGGTGGGAGCTCTAGTCTCTACAATGAGCAGTTCTTC

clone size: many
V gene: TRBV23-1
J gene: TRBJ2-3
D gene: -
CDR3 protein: CASSLGVDTQYF
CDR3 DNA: TGCGCCAGCAGTCTTGGGGTAGATACGCAGTATTTT

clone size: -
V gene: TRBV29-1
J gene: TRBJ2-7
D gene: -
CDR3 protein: CSVASGGPLYEQYF
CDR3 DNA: TGCAGCGTCGCCTCCGGGGGGCCCCTGTACGAGCAGTACTTC

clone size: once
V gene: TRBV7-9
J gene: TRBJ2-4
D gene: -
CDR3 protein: CASSFGAVDNIQYF
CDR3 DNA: TGTGCCAGCAGCTTCGGCGCGGTGGATAACATTCAGTACTTC

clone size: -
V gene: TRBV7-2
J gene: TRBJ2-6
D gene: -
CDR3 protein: CASRIDRSSGANVLTF
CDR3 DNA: TGTGCCAGCAGGATCGACAGGAGCTCTGGGGCCAACGTCCTGACTTTC

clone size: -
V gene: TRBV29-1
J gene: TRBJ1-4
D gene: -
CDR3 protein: CSVQPDGDEKLFF
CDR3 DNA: TGCAGCGTTCAACCAGATGGTGATGAAAAACTGTTTTTT

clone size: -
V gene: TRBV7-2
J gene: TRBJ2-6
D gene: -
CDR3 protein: CASSLQLGGANVLTF
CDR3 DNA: TGTGCCAGCAGCTTACAGCTGGGGGGGGCCAACGTCCTGACTTTC

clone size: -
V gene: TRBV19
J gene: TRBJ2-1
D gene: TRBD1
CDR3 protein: CASSTTVHPGTVSHNEQFF
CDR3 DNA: TGTGCCAGTAGTACGACCGTGCACCCCGGGACAGTAAGCCACAATGAGCAGTTCTTC

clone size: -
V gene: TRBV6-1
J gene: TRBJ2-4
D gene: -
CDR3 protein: CASSEAGGAAKNIQYF
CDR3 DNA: TGTGCCAGCAGTGAAGCGGGGGGAGCGGCCAAAAACATTCAGTACTTC

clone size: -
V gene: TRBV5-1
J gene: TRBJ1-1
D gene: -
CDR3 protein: CASSLAYSYNTEAFF
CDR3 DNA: TGCGCCAGCAGCTTGGCGTACAGCTATAACACTGAAGCTTTCTTT

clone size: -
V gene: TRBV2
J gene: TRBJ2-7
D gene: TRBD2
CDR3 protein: CASSDLAGDYEQYF
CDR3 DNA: TGTGCCAGCAGTGACCTAGCGGGAGACTACGAGCAGTACTTC

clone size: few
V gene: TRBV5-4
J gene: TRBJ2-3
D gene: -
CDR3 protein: CASSPALSHGDTQYF
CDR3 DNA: TGTGCCAGCAGCCCGGCGTTAAGTCACGGAGATACGCAGTATTTT

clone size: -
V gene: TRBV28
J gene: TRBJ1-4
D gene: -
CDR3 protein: CASSDGAVAEKLFF
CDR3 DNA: TGTGCCAGCAGCGATGGGGCAGTTGCTGAAAAACTGTTTTTT

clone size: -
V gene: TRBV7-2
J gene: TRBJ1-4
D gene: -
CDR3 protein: CASSLQVTNEKLFF
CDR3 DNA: TGTGCCAGCAGCTTACAGGTGACTAATGAAAAACTGTTTTTT

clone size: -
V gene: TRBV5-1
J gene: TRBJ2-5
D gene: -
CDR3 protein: CASSWMGAGLEETQYF
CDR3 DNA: TGCGCCAGCAGCTGGATGGGGGCAGGCCTGGAGGAGACCCAGTACTTC

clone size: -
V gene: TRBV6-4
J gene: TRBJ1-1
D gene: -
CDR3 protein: CASSVHTNTEAFF
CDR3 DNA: TGTGCCAGCAGTGTCCATACCAACACTGAAGCTTTCTTT

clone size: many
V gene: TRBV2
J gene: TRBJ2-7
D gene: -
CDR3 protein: CASSTAFTYEQYF
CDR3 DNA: TGTGCCAGCAGTACGGCTTTTACCTACGAGCAGTACTTC

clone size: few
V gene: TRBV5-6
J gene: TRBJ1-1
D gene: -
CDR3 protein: CASSLEPMGTEAFF
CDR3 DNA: TGTGCCAGCAGCTTGGAGCCCATGGGGACTGAAGCTTTCTTT

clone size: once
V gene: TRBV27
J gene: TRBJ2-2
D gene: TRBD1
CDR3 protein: CASSPGQGAVWELFF
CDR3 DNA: TGTGCCAGCAGCCCGGGACAGGGGGCCGTCTGGGAGCTGTTTTTT